The clone carrying this T cell receptor (beta chain) was observed at least ten times. CDR3 length equals 14 residues. The V segment lost 6 bases and the J segment 1 base; nucleotides outside the gene matches: 3. These data come from a study of identical twins. Via MiXCR, TCRdb re-called the 5' RACE reads, giving one row per CDR3 protein. The sample lists 600,000 to 700,000 distinct CDR3 sequences; approximately 22% were seen once. Another study also made use of these data, one on T cells expressing NK-cell markers.

Sequencing input: PBMCs. The clonotype originates from a woman younger than 30 in good health. The chain carries TRBV12-3 or TRBV12-4 and TRBJ2-7; 10 bases align to TRBD2. The CDR3, as DNA: TGTGCCAGCAGGGCTAGCGGGAGTTCCTACGAGCAGTACTTC. This encodes CASRASGSSYEQYF.